One sample yielded the 27 T cell receptor beta chains listed below, sequenced in a study of blood T cell repertoires in COVID-19. Measured with immunoSEQ multiplex PCR; TCRdb has only the in-frame clones, and not every one. This table has approximately 290,000 clones, about 86% appearing once. What was sequenced was peripheral blood. The source is a person in their 70s with COVID-19, enrolled during active disease.

The chain couples TRBV18 to TRBJ2-2, with D maybe TRBD2 (5 bases). CDR3 length: 15 residues. The V end was cut by 2 bases, the J end by 7 bases, with 14 bases between. From germline, CDR1 is KGHSH and CDR2 LQKENI. DNA of the CDR3: TGTGCCAGCTCACCAGTGAGGGAGCTCGGCGGGGAGCTGTTTTTT. Protein: CASSPVRELGGELFF.

The chain is built from TRBV28 and TRBJ2-1, with D possibly TRBD2 on 5 matching bases. CDR1 MDHEN and CDR2 SYDVKM come from the germline V gene. This CDR3 region has 15 residues. Trimming stripped 3 bases from V and 2 bases from J, with 11 bases between. Here the CDR3 reads CASSFGRVTYNEQFF. DNA for the CDR3: TGTGCCAGCAGTTTTGGGAGAGTTACCTACAATGAGCAGTTCTTC.

The chain has TRBV5-4 and TRBJ1-2; D possibly corresponds to TRBD1 (5 bases). Germline V gene lookup returns CDR1 SGHNT and CDR2 YYREEE (reference sequence). The V end was cut by 3 bases, the J end by 4 bases, with 10 bases between. This CDR3 has 13 residues. CDR3: CASSSRDSYGYTF. CDR3 coding DNA: TGTGCCAGCAGCTCGCGGGACTCCTATGGCTACACCTTC.

The CDR3 loop is CASSLNQGSRTGELFF. In nucleotides, the CDR3 is TGTGCCAGCAGCCTGAACCAGGGGAGCAGGACCGGGGAGCTGTTTTTT. The V and J genes are TRBV5-6 and TRBJ2-2, with D perhaps TRBD1 (6 bases). Germline loops: CDR1 SGHDT, CDR2 YYEEEE. Trimming pared 4 bases from V and 5 bases from J, leaving 18 bases between. The CDR3 is 16 residues long.

The V and J genes are TRBV7-2 and TRBJ2-3, with 7 bases lining up with TRBD1. V dropped 7 bases and J dropped 0; count of bases not matched to a gene: 7. Germline V gene sequence: CDR1 SGHTA, CDR2 FQGNSA. The CDR3 is 15 amino acids. The CDR3 region is CASNRGQASTDTQYF. The CDR3 DNA is TGTGCCAGCAACAGGGGCCAGGCTAGCACAGATACGCAGTATTTT.

Concerning this clone: This sample also contains other DNA sequences that code for the same CDR3. V gene TRBV15 combines with J gene TRBJ1-2; D unresolved. The CDR3 contains 14 residues. The V end lost 0 bases, the J end lost 5 bases, and 10 bases lay between the germline ends. Germline-derived CDR1 and CDR2 are LNHNV and YYDKDF (reference sequence). CDR3 nucleotides: TGTGCCACCAGCAGAGATCTAACAGATTATGGCTACACCTTC. Amino acid sequence: CATSRDLTDYGYTF.

V is TRBV5-6 and J is TRBJ2-3; D not resolved. The CDR3 is made up of 14 amino acids. V dropped 4 bases and J dropped 3 bases, with 12 bases sitting between them. CDR1 is SGHDT and CDR2 is YYEEEE in the germline V gene. CDR3 DNA: TGTGCCAGCAGCCGCCCCGTTCGGACAGATACGCAGTATTTT. This codes for CASSRPVRTDTQYF. The full variable domain, its missing parts supplied by reference TRBV5-6 and TRBJ2-3, is DAGVTQSPTHLIKTRGQQVTLRCSPKSGHDTVSWYQQALGQGPQFIFQYYEEEERQRGNFPDRFSGHQFPNYSSELNVNALLLGDSALYLCASSRPVRTDTQYFGPGTRLTVL.

J is TRBJ1-2 and V is TRBV12-3 or TRBV12-4; D gene unclear. V was shortened by 3 bases and J by 5 bases, with 10 bases between the two germline ends. CDR3 length: 13 residues. CDR3: CASSLGQTYGYTF. The CDR3, as DNA: TGTGCCAGCAGTTTGGGTCAGACTTATGGCTACACCTTC.

The chain links TRBV7-2 to TRBJ2-3, with a tentative D call TRBD2 (5 bases). This CDR3 comprises 15 residues. V was cut by 0 bases and J by 6 bases, with 13 bases left in between. Germline CDR1 reads SGHTA; CDR2 reads FQGNSA. The CDR3 region has the DNA TGTGCCAGCAGCTTAGCCCGGAGGTTAGGGGATACGCAGTATTTT. Translation: CASSLARRLGDTQYF.

The chain recombines TRBV7-9 with TRBJ2-6, with 8 positions matching TRBD2. Unmatched junction bases numbered 5, after V lost 4 bases and J lost 0 bases. This CDR3 is built from 17 residues. CDR1 is SEHNR and CDR2 is FQNEAQ in the germline V gene (reference sequence). The CDR3 loop is CASSYTGTSSGANVLTF. The CDR3 DNA follows: TGTGCCAGCAGCTACACCGGGACTAGCTCTGGGGCCAACGTCCTGACTTTC.

The rearrangement uses TRBV24-1 and TRBJ2-7; 10 bases match TRBD2. V was clipped by 3 bases and J by 7 bases; unmatched bases: 11. The CDR3 is 16 residues long. Germline-derived CDR1 and CDR2 are KGHDR and SFDVKD. The CDR3 spells CATSDPLAGPPSEQYF. The CDR3 bases are TGTGCCACCAGTGATCCACTAGCGGGACCTCCCTCAGAGCAGTACTTC.

This chain connects TRBV27 to TRBJ1-2, with 9 bases that match TRBD1. V dropped 3 bases and J dropped 8; count of bases not matched to a gene: 10. This CDR3 spans 15 amino acids. Germline V gene lookup returns CDR1 MNHEY and CDR2 SMNVEV (reference sequence). DNA for the CDR3: TGTGCCAGCAGTTTTGACAGGGGGTTCCAGGGGGGCTACACCTTC. This translates into CASSFDRGFQGGYTF.

CDR3: CASSLRGQDYNEQFF. The CDR3 DNA reads TGTGCCAGCAGCTTACGCGGACAGGACTACAATGAGCAGTTCTTC. This chain links TRBV7-2 with TRBJ2-1; 7 bases are shared with TRBD1. There are 15 residues in the CDR3. Germline V gene sequence: CDR1 SGHTA, CDR2 FQGNSA. The V segment lost 2 bases and the J segment 3 bases; nucleotides outside the gene matches: 4.

The chain links TRBV29-1 to TRBJ2-3; D is undetermined. Per germline, CDR1 SQVTM and CDR2 ANQGSEA. V lost 7 bases to trimming and J lost 4 bases, with 12 bases between them. The CDR3 loop spans 12 amino acids. The CDR3 DNA reads as TGCAGCGCGTGGGCGCCGGCAGATACGCAGTATTTT. It specifies CSAWAPADTQYF.

The chain employs TRBV9 and TRBJ1-1; TRBD1 aligns across 9 bases. This CDR3 contains 17 residues. CDR1 and CDR2 from the germline V gene are SGDLS and YYNGEE. V dropped 0 bases and J dropped 3; count of bases not matched to a gene: 9. The CDR3 DNA reads TGTGCCAGCAGCGTAGCTACAGGGACAGGGAGACACACTGAAGCTTTCTTT. Amino acids: CASSVATGTGRHTEAFF.

The rearrangement uses TRBV7-9 and TRBJ2-3; the match to TRBD2 covers 11 bases. With V trimmed by 5 bases and J by 3 bases, 7 bases remained unmatched. Germline values: CDR1 SEHNR, CDR2 FQNEAQ (reference sequence). The CDR3 extends over 16 amino acids. DNA for the CDR3: TGTGCCAGCAGCCACGCGACTAGCGGGATTACAGATACGCAGTATTTT. Protein: CASSHATSGITDTQYF.

This chain uses TRBV6-2 or TRBV6-3 with TRBJ1-2; D is possibly TRBD1 (6 bases). Germline lookup yields CDR1 MNHEY and CDR2 SVGEGT. This CDR3 spans 14 amino acids. Trimming removed 2 bases from V and 4 bases from J, with 11 bases in between. The CDR3 DNA reads TGTGCCAGCAGTTACACGGACAGAGTCTATGGCTACACCTTC. Its protein is CASSYTDRVYGYTF.

This rearrangement joins TRBV7-9 to TRBJ2-2, with a weak D call TRBD2 (6 bases). The CDR3 contains 16 residues. CDR1 and CDR2 from the germline V gene are SEHNR and FQNEAQ (reference sequence). Trimming left V 1 base short and J 3 bases short, with 12 bases between. Here the CDR3 reads CASSLVIGGDTGELFF. DNA for the CDR3: TGTGCCAGCAGCTTAGTAATAGGAGGGGACACCGGGGAGCTGTTTTTT.

This chain links TRBV18 with TRBJ2-7; 10 nucleotides match TRBD1. This CDR3 comprises 14 residues. The ends lost 2 bases at V and 5 bases at J; junction bases unmatched: 3. Germline assignment: CDR1 KGHSH and CDR2 LQKENI. The CDR3 reads CASSPLDRGDEQYF. As DNA, the CDR3 is TGTGCCAGCTCACCATTGGACAGGGGGGACGAGCAGTACTTC.

The chain employs TRBV6-1 and TRBJ1-5; the D gene is possibly TRBD1 (6 bases). Germline V gene lookup returns CDR1 MNHNS and CDR2 SASEGT. Deletions cut 3 bases from V and 7 bases from J, with 10 bases between. The CDR3 contains 13 residues. This chain's CDR3 is CASSEGTGQPQHF. The CDR3 DNA reads as TGTGCCAGCAGTGAGGGTACAGGGCAGCCCCAGCATTTT.

The chain couples TRBV28 to TRBJ1-4; no reliable D call. CDR1 and CDR2 from the germline V gene are MDHEN and SYDVKM. This CDR3 has 13 residues. Between the trimmed V and J ends, which lost 3 bases and 8 bases, there was a span of 10 bases. In DNA form, the CDR3 reads TGTGCCAGCAGTTTCGGATCGCGGGAAAAACTGTTTTTT. Protein sequence: CASSFGSREKLFF. The full variable domain, its missing parts supplied by reference TRBV28 and TRBJ1-4, is DVKVTQSSRYLVKRTGEKVFLECVQDMDHENMFWYRQDPGLGLRLIYFSYDVKMKEKGDIPEGYSVSREKKERFSLILESASTNQTSMYLCASSFGSREKLFFGSGTQLSVL.

The J gene is TRBJ1-1, the V gene TRBV4-2, with 8 bases lining up with TRBD1. Trimming took 3 bases from V and 0 from J; bases not matched to a gene: 9. Per the germline V gene, CDR1 is LGHNA and CDR2 is YNFKEQ. This CDR3 comprises 17 residues. The CDR3 sequence is CASSHGSDRVMNTEAFF. The CDR3 DNA follows: TGTGCCAGCAGCCATGGGTCGGACAGGGTTATGAACACTGAAGCTTTCTTT.

This clone was seen more than once but under ten times. The chain is built from TRBV3-1 (or the pseudogene TRBV3-2) and TRBJ2-5; 7 positions match TRBD2. From germline, CDR1 is LGHDT and CDR2 YNNKEL (reference sequence). This CDR3 comprises 17 residues. J gave up 5 bases and V 4 bases, and 16 bases lay outside the gene matches. CDR3 bases: TGTGCCAGCAGCCCAACCCGACTAGCTAAGACCAGGGAGACCCAGTACTTC. The encoded protein is CASSPTRLAKTRETQYF.

This rearrangement joins TRBV19 to TRBJ1-4; unclear D gene. The CDR3 sequence is 13 residues long. Trimming took 4 bases from V and 12 from J, leaving 15 bases between them. Germline V CDR1 and CDR2: LNHDA, SQIVND (reference sequence). The CDR3 DNA is TGTGCCAGTAGTACGACGATACTACGGGAACTGTTTTTT. It encodes CASSTTILRELFF. The entire variable domain, with the rest obtained from reference TRBV19 and TRBJ1-4, is as follows: DGGITQSPKYLFRKEGQNVTLSCEQNLNHDAMYWYRQDPGQGLRLIYYSQIVNDFQKGDIAEGYSVSREKKESFPLTVTSAQKNPTAFYLCASSTTILRELFFGSGTQLSVL.

V and J are TRBV7-2 and TRBJ1-5; TRBD1 might be the D (6 bases). Germline-derived CDR1 and CDR2 are SGHTA and FQGNSA. The CDR3 loop spans 14 amino acids. Trimming left V 2 bases short and J 6 bases short, with 11 bases between. CDR3 in DNA: TGTGCCAGCAGCTTATGGGGGCGCGGTCAGCCCCAGCATTTT. Translation gives CASSLWGRGQPQHF.

The genes are TRBV4-1 and TRBJ2-7; 7 bases map to TRBD1. V lost 5 bases and J lost 5; bases outside the gene matches: 9. The CDR3 contains 14 residues. Germline CDR1 MGHRA, CDR2 YSYEKL. CDR3 DNA: TGCGCCAGCAGCTTTTCACAGGGGCGGCACGAGCAGTACTTC. Translation gives CASSFSQGRHEQYF.

As concerns this clone: A read error may produce the germline difference seen at one junction end. The chain links TRBV7-9 to TRBJ2-3; tentative D call: TRBD2 (5 bases). Germline CDR1 SEHNR, CDR2 FQNEAQ (reference sequence). CDR3 length: 14 amino acids. CDR3 in amino acids: CASTPSGNTDMQYF. CDR3 DNA sequence: TGTGCCAGCACCCCATCCGGGAACACAGATATGCAGTATTTT.